A single sample gave rise to the 27 T cell receptor beta chains below, sequenced in a study of cytomegalovirus exposure and HLA in healthy donors. 13 Jbeta primers and 60 Vbeta primers were used for the PCR. Profiling relied on immunoSEQ multiplex PCR, and the TCRdb table lists in-frame clones only, not all of them. The data hold about 180,000 clones, with around 74% observed a single time. Sequenced material: PBMCs. Source of these receptors: a female donor in good health and CMV-seronegative.

The chain links TRBV5-8 to TRBJ1-4; 7 nucleotides align to TRBD1. The trim removed 4 bases at V and 8 bases at J, leaving 14 bases unmatched. Germline V gives CDR1 SGHTS, CDR2 YDEGEE. The CDR3 covers 16 residues. The CDR3 nucleotides are TGTGCCAGCAGCCATGACAGGGCCCAGCTCGGGGAAAAACTGTTTTTT. It translates to CASSHDRAQLGEKLFF. The full variable domain, its missing parts supplied by reference TRBV5-8 and TRBJ1-4, is EAGVTQSPTHLIKTRGQQATLRCSPISGHTSVYWYQQALGLGLQFLLWYDEGEERNRGNFPPRFSGRQFPNYSSELNVNALELEDSALYLCASSHDRAQLGEKLFFGSGTQLSVL.

The chain couples TRBV7-2 to TRBJ2-7; 9 positions match TRBD2. This CDR3 is built from 19 residues. Germline V CDR1 and CDR2: SGHTA, FQGNSA. Losses at the gene ends were 5 bases for V and 1 base for J; bases not matched to a gene: 18. The CDR3 DNA reads TGTGCCAGCAGCCACCCTCCCGCGGGGGGGCCTTCAAGGTCCTACGAGCAGTACTTC. Protein product: CASSHPPAGGPSRSYEQYF.

J is TRBJ2-7 and V is TRBV5-1; TRBD1 matches 8 bases. The CDR3 sequence is 14 residues long. Germline CDR1 reads SGHRS; CDR2 reads YFSETQ. V shed 3 bases and J 3 bases; nucleotides not matched to a gene: 5. CDR3: CASSSGQGLYEQYF. In DNA, the CDR3 is TGCGCCAGCAGCTCCGGACAGGGACTCTACGAGCAGTACTTC.

CDR3 amino acids: CASSSRGAGNTIYF. CDR3 DNA: TGTGCCAGCAGCTCCCGGGGGGCTGGAAACACCATATATTTT. The chain links TRBV7-8 to TRBJ1-3, with D possibly being TRBD1 (5 bases). Germline lookup yields CDR1 SGHVS and CDR2 FQNEAQ. This CDR3 region has 14 residues. The ends were cut back, 4 bases at V and 2 bases at J, with 9 bases in the middle.

This clone was seen only a few times. The rearrangement links TRBV5-6 to TRBJ1-2; no clear D gene. Per germline, CDR1 SGHDT and CDR2 YYEEEE. This CDR3 comprises 14 residues. With 7 bases removed from V and 2 bases from J, the gap between germline ends came to 15 bases. The CDR3 bases are TGTGCCAGCCTCTTTGGGAGGAAGAACTATGGCTACACCTTC. This sequence encodes CASLFGRKNYGYTF. The full variable domain, rest sourced from reference TRBV5-6 and TRBJ1-2, is DAGVTQSPTHLIKTRGQQVTLRCSPKSGHDTVSWYQQALGQGPQFIFQYYEEEERQRGNFPDRFSGHQFPNYSSELNVNALLLGDSALYLCASLFGRKNYGYTFGSGTRLTVV.

This clone was observed once. The genes are TRBV6-5 and TRBJ1-1; D gene ambiguous. This CDR3 comprises 15 residues. Per germline, CDR1 MNHEY and CDR2 SVGAGI. The V end was cut by 8 bases, the J end by 0 bases, with 16 bases between. CDR3 loop: CASSPAGGLNTEAFF. The CDR3 DNA is TGTGCCAGCTCCCCCGCGGGAGGGTTGAACACTGAAGCTTTCTTT.

This chain uses TRBV29-1 with TRBJ2-5; 9 positions agree with TRBD1. Gene TRBJ2-7 matches the end of the DNA better, so the J call may be wrong. Germline V lookup: CDR1 SQVTM, CDR2 ANQGSEA. This CDR3 contains 14 residues. The CDR3 sequence is CSVGGTGRSYEQYF. The CDR3, as DNA: TGCAGCGTTGGGGGGACAGGGCGTTCCTACGAGCAGTACTTC.

The J gene is TRBJ2-2, the V gene TRBV4-3, with TRBD1 matching over 11 bases. The germline V gene has CDR1 LGHNA and CDR2 YSLEER. This CDR3 region has 15 residues. Trimming took 5 bases from V and 5 from J; bases not matched to a gene: 4. The CDR3 DNA reads TGCGCCAGCAGCTTAGGACAGGGGGCAACCGGGGAGCTGTTTTTT. Residues: CASSLGQGATGELFF.

A remark on this clone: Relative to the germline gene, one junction end is altered; a read error may explain this. The rearrangement uses TRBV9 and TRBJ1-2; D is possibly TRBD1 (6 bases). Germline V gene lookup returns CDR1 SGDLS and CDR2 YYNGEE. The CDR3 extends over 14 amino acids. CDR3: CASSVVGANCGYTF. The CDR3 DNA is TGTGCCAGCAGCGTTGTGGGGGCTAACTGTGGCTACACCTTC.

This clone occurred a few times. The chain carries TRBV4-1 and TRBJ1-4; 7 bases fit TRBD1. The V and J ends lost 2 bases and 7 bases, in that order; junction bases with no gene match: 7. This CDR3 has 15 amino acids. Germline-derived CDR1 and CDR2 are MGHRA and YSYEKL. Here the CDR3 reads CASSQRDRASEKLFF. CDR3 DNA: TGCGCCAGCAGCCAAAGAGACAGGGCGTCTGAAAAACTGTTTTTT.

The chain carries TRBV30 and TRBJ2-7; 7 bases fit TRBD1. Germline CDR1 and CDR2: GTSNPN and SVGIG (reference sequence). This CDR3 spans 13 amino acids. Trimming removed 2 bases from V and 2 bases from J; junction bases left unmatched: 3. Here the CDR3 DNA reads TGTGCCTGGAGTATCGGGACAGCCTACGAGCAGTACTTC. Translated: CAWSIGTAYEQYF.

The chain uses TRBV30 and TRBJ1-5; D gene uncertain. The CDR3 runs 15 residues. V lost 0 bases, J lost 0 bases, and 9 bases lay in between. The germline V gene encodes CDR1 GTSNPN and CDR2 SVGIG (reference sequence). The CDR3 DNA reads TGTGCCTGGAGTGTATGGGGAGATAGCAATCAGCCCCAGCATTTT. The encoded protein is CAWSVWGDSNQPQHF.

The gene calls are TRBV7-9 and TRBJ1-1; D is unresolved. Germline V gives CDR1 SEHNR, CDR2 FQNEAQ (reference sequence). Trimming took off 5 bases at V and 5 bases at J, with 12 bases between the two ends. The CDR3 covers 13 residues. The CDR3, as DNA: TGTGCCAGCAGCGTGGGTGGAGGGACTGAAGCTTTCTTT. It encodes CASSVGGGTEAFF. The whole variable domain, remainder taken from reference TRBV7-9 and TRBJ1-1, is DTGVSQNPRHKITKRGQNVTFRCDPISEHNRLYWYRQTLGQGPEFLTYFQNEAQLEKSRLLSDRFSAERPKGSFSTLEIQRTEQGDSAMYLCASSVGGGTEAFFGQGTRLTVV.

A few counts support this clone. The chain employs TRBV4-3 and TRBJ2-3; maybe TRBD2 (5 bases). The length of the CDR3 is 16 residues. Trimming took 0 bases from V and 7 from J, leaving 17 bases between them. Germline V lookup: CDR1 LGHNA, CDR2 YSLEER. The CDR3 nucleotides are TGCGCCAGCAGCCAAGACCCAGCGGAAAGTTTTCATACGCAGTATTTT. The encoded protein is CASSQDPAESFHTQYF.

V is TRBV7-9 and J is TRBJ1-4, with D unclear. The CDR3 spans 15 residues. Germline CDR1 SEHNR, CDR2 FQNEAQ (reference sequence). Trimming pared 1 base from V and 5 bases from J, leaving 11 bases between. CDR3: CASSLGAVRNEKLFF. For the CDR3, the DNA is TGTGCCAGCAGCTTAGGGGCAGTTAGGAATGAAAAACTGTTTTTT.

This chain links TRBV7-2 with TRBJ2-7, with D unresolved. This CDR3 is 14 amino acids long. V gave up 3 bases and J gave up 0 bases, with 9 bases separating them. Germline loops: CDR1 SGHTA, CDR2 FQGNSA. The CDR3 loop is CASSFQQSSYEQYF. The DNA of the CDR3 is TGTGCCAGCAGCTTCCAACAGTCCTCCTACGAGCAGTACTTC.

This chain joins TRBV6-6 and TRBJ2-7, with D unclear. V shed 6 bases and J shed 3 bases, with 18 bases lying between them. This CDR3 region has 15 residues. Looked up from germline, CDR1 is MNHNY and CDR2 is SVGAGI (reference sequence). CDR3 in DNA: TGTGCCAGCAGCCCAGAGGTCTACGCCTACTACGAGCAGTACTTC. As protein: CASSPEVYAYYEQYF.

V is TRBV6-6 and J is TRBJ1-2; tentatively, D is TRBD1 (5 bases). The length of the CDR3 is 13 residues. Germline V gene lookup returns CDR1 MNHNY and CDR2 SVGAGI (reference sequence). Trimming stripped 10 bases from V and 5 bases from J, with 17 bases between. This chain's CDR3 is CATDPVGTYGYTF. As DNA, the CDR3 is TGTGCCACCGACCCAGTGGGGACTTATGGCTACACCTTC.

The chain links TRBV23-1 to TRBJ1-4, with 8 bases fitting TRBD1. TRBV23-1 is designated an ORF whose function remains uncertain. V was clipped by 4 bases and J by 7 bases; unmatched bases: 8. The CDR3 is made up of 15 amino acids. This CDR3 is CASSRQGAPGEKLFF. The CDR3 bases are TGCGCCAGCAGTCGGCAGGGGGCCCCTGGTGAAAAACTGTTTTTT.

This rearrangement joins TRBV19 to TRBJ1-6; 7 nucleotides agree with TRBD1. CDR3 length: 15 residues. After removal of 6 bases from V and 4 bases from J, the junction contained 6 bases not matched to a gene. The germline gives CDR1 LNHDA, CDR2 SQIVND (reference sequence). CDR3 DNA sequence: TGTGCCAGTAGATCCGGGACAGTATATAATTCACCCCTCCACTTT. It yields the protein CASRSGTVYNSPLHF.

V and J are TRBV4-3 and TRBJ2-7, with D possibly being TRBD1 (5 bases). V was shortened by 0 bases and J by 4 bases, with 16 bases between the two germline ends. Germline CDR1 is LGHNA and CDR2 is YSLEER. This CDR3 spans 16 amino acids. CDR3 region: CASSQDLLPGPYEQYF. The CDR3, as DNA: TGCGCCAGCAGCCAAGACCTCCTTCCAGGGCCTTACGAGCAGTACTTC.

A note on this clone: The germline gene is not matched at one end of the junction; a read error may be the cause. The rearrangement links TRBV10-3 to TRBJ2-1, with a possible D match to TRBD2 (5 bases). This CDR3 comprises 14 residues. Germline assignment: CDR1 ENHRY and CDR2 SYGVKD. This CDR3 is CASSEGETYNEQFF. The CDR3 DNA sequence: TGTGCCAGCAGTGAGGGTGAGACTTACAATGAGCAGTTCTTC.

This clone has just a few counts. An end of the junction does not agree with germline; a read error may underlie this. The chain uses TRBV7-3 and TRBJ2-2; 9 nucleotides align to TRBD2. In germline, CDR1 is SGHTA, CDR2 FQGTGA. The CDR3 length is 16 residues. The CDR3 DNA sequence: TGTGCCAGCAGTTTAACCGGGACTAGCCGGACCGGGGAGCTGTTTTTT. Encoded protein: CASSLTGTSRTGELFF.

V usage is TRBV13 and J usage is TRBJ1-5, with 7 bases that match TRBD1. V was pared by 3 bases and J by 5 bases, with 1 base of the junction left unmatched. The CDR3 runs 13 residues. In germline, CDR1 is PRHDT, CDR2 FYEKMQ (reference sequence). The DNA for the CDR3 is TGTGCCAGCAGCTTCCAGGGGGATCAGCCCCAGCATTTT. Translating gives CASSFQGDQPQHF.

The genes are TRBV5-5 and TRBJ1-1; the match to TRBD1 covers 8 bases. The V segment lost 5 bases and the J segment 6 bases; nucleotides outside the gene matches: 9. Germline lookup yields CDR1 SGHKS and CDR2 YYEKEE (reference sequence). The CDR3 length is 14 residues. The CDR3 sequence: CASRSDRASPEAFF. CDR3 bases: TGTGCCAGCAGGTCGGACAGGGCGTCCCCTGAAGCTTTCTTT.

This clone was found a few times. The chain couples TRBV5-1 to TRBJ1-2; maybe TRBD1 (5 bases). The CDR3 contains 15 residues. The germline V gene has CDR1 SGHRS and CDR2 YFSETQ. Trimming left V 4 bases short and J 1 base short, with 14 bases between. For the CDR3, the DNA is TGCGCCAGCAGCCTAGGGGCGACAAATAACTATGGCTACACCTTC. Translating it yields CASSLGATNNYGYTF. Full variable domain (outside the CDR3, taken from reference TRBV5-1 and TRBJ1-2): KAGVTQTPRYLIKTRGQQVTLSCSPISGHRSVSWYQQTPGQGLQFLFEYFSETQRNKGNFPGRFSGRQFSNSRSEMNVSTLELGDSALYLCASSLGATNNYGYTFGSGTRLTVV.

V and J are TRBV12-5 and TRBJ1-1; no clear D. The CDR3 has 13 residues. Germline assignment: CDR1 LGHNT and CDR2 FRNRAP. Trimming left V 0 bases short and J 4 bases short, with 6 bases between. The CDR3 region is CASGLVSRTEAFF. DNA of the CDR3: TGTGCTAGTGGTTTGGTCAGTCGCACTGAAGCTTTCTTT.